The 16 T cell receptor beta chains given below trace back to one sample, sequenced in a study of vaccination and CD4 T cells after COVID-19. Sequencing of cultured CD4+ T cell DNA used the Oncomine TCR Beta short-read assay. TCRdb fed the PCR reads into MiXCR, producing one record per CDR3 protein. The sample lists 8,000 to 10,000 distinct CDR3 sequences; 55% to 65% were seen once. These receptors lack a known antigen. Documented treatment: roughly 10-day PBMC culture with coronavirus spike peptide pools or control peptides (ViraFEST assay). Specimen: CD4+ T cells from blood, cultured in vitro. The receptors originated from a human donor who had recovered from COVID-19.

This clonotype was recorded a few times. V is TRBV6-2 or TRBV6-3 and J is TRBJ2-2, with D perhaps TRBD1 (5 bases). Per germline, CDR1 MNHEY and CDR2 SVGEGT. The CDR3 totals 14 residues. V dropped 8 bases and J dropped 8 bases, with 18 bases sitting between them. The CDR3 region is CASSERTYRGELFF. CDR3 in DNA: TGTGCCAGCTCCGAGAGGACATACCGAGGGGAGCTGTTTTTT.

The CDR3 region is CASSRGAGGDQETQYF. The DNA for the CDR3 is TGCGCCAGCAGCCGGGGAGCGGGGGGGGACCAAGAGACCCAGTACTTC. V usage is TRBV5-1 and J usage is TRBJ2-5, with 10 bases that match TRBD2. This CDR3 contains 16 residues. Germline V lookup: CDR1 SGHRS, CDR2 YFSETQ. V dropped 4 bases and J dropped 0; count of bases not matched to a gene: 6. Variable domain in full (rest from reference TRBV5-1 and TRBJ2-5): KAGVTQTPRYLIKTRGQQVTLSCSPISGHRSVSWYQQTPGQGLQFLFEYFSETQRNKGNFPGRFSGRQFSNSRSEMNVSTLELGDSALYLCASSRGAGGDQETQYFGPGTRLLVL.

The rearrangement links TRBV20-1 to TRBJ1-5; D is possibly TRBD1 (5 bases). Germline CDR1 reads DFQATT; CDR2 reads SNEGSKA (reference sequence). The CDR3 contains 12 residues. V was shortened by 2 bases and J by 7 bases, with 9 bases between the two germline ends. The CDR3 is CSARKDTQPQHF. CDR3 DNA: TGCAGTGCTAGAAAGGACACACAGCCCCAGCATTTT.

V is TRBV11-2 and J is TRBJ2-7; D possibly corresponds to TRBD1 (6 bases). The CDR3 covers 15 residues. Trimming shortened V by 6 bases and J by 2 bases, and 17 bases separated the two germline ends. The germline V gene encodes CDR1 SGHAT and CDR2 FQNNGV. DNA for the CDR3: TGTGCCAGCAGACGACTACAGGGACGAACCTACGAGCAGTACTTC. Translated: CASRRLQGRTYEQYF.

This rearrangement joins TRBV7-2 to TRBJ2-3; D is unresolved. CDR1 and CDR2 (germline): SGHTA, FQGNSA. The CDR3 loop spans 15 amino acids. Trimming stripped 5 bases from V and 6 bases from J, with 18 bases between. The CDR3 nucleotides are TGTGCCAGCAGCCCCGGCCCTAGAACGTCCGATACGCAGTATTTT. It specifies CASSPGPRTSDTQYF.

J is TRBJ1-1 and V is TRBV12-3 or TRBV12-4, with no clear D. The V end was cut by 4 bases, the J end by 0 bases, with 9 bases between. This CDR3 has 14 amino acids. The CDR3 DNA follows: TGTGCCAGCAGTTCCTACGCTGTGAACACTGAAGCTTTCTTT. Residues: CASSSYAVNTEAFF.

The rearrangement joins TRBV2 to TRBJ2-1; 7 positions agree with TRBD1. The length of the CDR3 is 15 residues. V lost 3 bases, J lost 0 bases, and 2 bases stayed unmatched. The germline gives CDR1 SNHLY, CDR2 FYNNEI. The CDR3 region is CASSDEGASYNEQFF. CDR3 DNA: TGTGCCAGCAGTGATGAGGGGGCCTCCTACAATGAGCAGTTCTTC.

The gene calls are TRBV27 and TRBJ2-7; 16 nucleotides line up with TRBD2. This CDR3 is 17 amino acids long. Germline assignment: CDR1 MNHEY and CDR2 SMNVEV (reference sequence). Trimming at V came to 2 bases and at J to 5 bases, leaving 6 bases not matched to a gene. The CDR3 bases are TGTGCCAGCAGTTTACCGGGGACTAGCGGGAGGGCCCACGAGCAGTACTTC. Amino acids: CASSLPGTSGRAHEQYF.

This clonotype has just a few counts. The V and J genes are TRBV20-1 and TRBJ2-1; D may be TRBD1 or TRBD2 (5 bases each). Germline CDR1 is DFQATT and CDR2 is SNEGSKA (reference sequence). The length of the CDR3 is 14 residues. Trimming left V 5 bases short and J 10 bases short, with 21 bases between. Written as DNA, the CDR3 is TGCAGTGCTGTCCGGGACCTGGTGTTGGGGGAGCAGTTCTTC. This codes for CSAVRDLVLGEQFF.

This sequence joins TRBV27 and TRBJ2-1; D is unresolved. Trimming removed 4 bases from V and 0 bases from J, with 13 bases in between. The V gene's germline CDR1 is MNHEY and CDR2 SMNVEV (reference sequence). The CDR3 length is 16 residues. Written as DNA, the CDR3 is TGTGCCAGCAGTTCGAGTAACCTCAACTCCTACAATGAGCAGTTCTTC. Amino acid sequence: CASSSSNLNSYNEQFF.

The CDR3 is CASSDSSYSNQPQHF. The CDR3 region has the DNA TGTGCCAGCAGTGACAGCAGTTATAGCAATCAGCCCCAGCATTTT. The chain recombines TRBV2 with TRBJ1-5; D remains ambiguous. Trimming took 3 bases from V and 0 from J, leaving 9 bases between them. CDR1 and CDR2 (germline): SNHLY, FYNNEI. The CDR3 has 15 residues.

This clonotype rates as medium-sized. J is TRBJ1-5 and V is TRBV19; unclear D gene. The V and J ends lost 6 bases and 14 bases respectively, with 17 bases between them. The V gene's germline CDR1 is LNHDA and CDR2 SQIVND (reference sequence). This CDR3 spans 12 amino acids. The CDR3 is CASSPEGGLKHF. The CDR3, as DNA: TGTGCCAGTAGCCCCGAGGGAGGTCTAAAGCATTTT.

The chain combines TRBV11-3 with TRBJ2-7, with 11 nucleotides matching TRBD1. The ends lost 4 bases at V and 3 bases at J; junction bases unmatched: 5. The CDR3 contains 15 residues. CDR1 and CDR2 (germline): SGHNT, YENEEA. This CDR3 reads CASSSGTGGNYEQYF. The CDR3 bases are TGTGCCAGCAGCTCAGGGACAGGGGGAAACTACGAGCAGTACTTC.

The J gene is TRBJ2-5, the V gene TRBV7-3; the match to TRBD1 covers 7 bases. The CDR3 loop spans 16 amino acids. Trimming at V came to 2 bases and at J to 0 bases, leaving 6 bases not matched to a gene. The germline CDR1 and CDR2 sequences are SGHTA and FQGTGA. The CDR3 DNA follows: TGTGCCAGCAGCTTATTCGGGGACAGCTACCAAGAGACCCAGTACTTC. It encodes CASSLFGDSYQETQYF.

The gene calls are TRBV15 and TRBJ2-3; no reliable D call. Germline V gene sequence: CDR1 LNHNV, CDR2 YYDKDF (reference sequence). The CDR3 sequence is 15 residues long. V shed 6 bases and J shed 2 bases, with 15 bases lying between them. The CDR3 region is CATRKTSPFTDTQYF. DNA for the CDR3: TGTGCCACCAGAAAGACATCTCCCTTCACAGATACGCAGTATTTT.

The chain recombines TRBV19 with TRBJ2-1; 9 bases are shared with TRBD2. After removal of 3 bases from V and 4 bases from J, the junction contained 16 bases not matched to a gene. This CDR3 is 19 amino acids long. Germline V gives CDR1 LNHDA, CDR2 SQIVND (reference sequence). The chain's CDR3 is CASSMSPGLAGLGYNEQFF. Here the CDR3 DNA reads TGTGCCAGTAGTATGTCCCCGGGACTAGCCGGGTTGGGGTACAATGAGCAGTTCTTC.